This TCR beta chain was observed in a study of beta chain features in type 1 diabetes. Study background: Healthy donors resembled patients in age, gender and cell yields. General study points: Patients' naive, central memory and regulatory TCRB repertoires appeared more alike than those of healthy donors. At VDJ recombination sites, type 1 diabetes patients had fewer insertions and more deleted nucleotides.

This clone was observed a few times. The antigen remains undetermined. The germline CDR1 and CDR2 sequences are MNHNS and SASEGT. This CDR3 is 14 amino acids long. V dropped 6 bases and J dropped 3 bases, with 15 bases sitting between them. Sequenced material consisted of expressed TCRB transcripts (all of the isolated RNA was reverse transcribed). Assay: immunoSEQ multiplex PCR; the TCRdb copy retains only in-frame clones and omits some. Of about 230,000 clones in the sample, around 10% are singletons; the top ten hold about 0.037%. Over 95% purity was reached by all sorted populations. This TCR derives from a woman in her late teens or twenties in good health. The sequencing input was naive CD4+ T cells from blood. The chain couples TRBV6-1 to TRBJ2-7; the D is unclear. The CDR3 sequence is CASSPSRIGYEQYF. The CDR3 DNA reads as TGTGCCAGCAGCCCAAGCAGGATAGGCTACGAGCAGTACTTC.